This TCR beta chain originates from a study of T cells in Graves' hyperthyroidism and ophthalmopathy. RNA transcripts provided the source from which TCR beta CDR3 regions were amplified. First-round RT-PCR of the TCR CDR3 relied on the HTBI primer set. TCRdb fed the multiplex PCR reads into MiXCR, producing one record per CDR3 protein. In the table there are about 410,000 distinct CDR3 sequences, roughly 15% of which are singletons. This clonotype was recorded a few times. Active moderate-to-severe ophthalmopathy, Clinical Activity Score at least 3, NOSPECS at least 4, under 3 months' duration. PBMCs came from 10 ml fresh peripheral blood. The source of this sequence is a man between 18 and 29 years old with Graves' ophthalmopathy. Material: blood.

CDR3 sequence reads: CASNEILYGYTF. DNA of the CDR3: TGTGCCAGCAACGAGATTCTGTATGGCTACACCTTC. This chain joins TRBV6-5 and TRBJ1-2; no clear D. Trimming removed 7 bases from V and 5 bases from J, with 11 bases in between. The CDR3 extends over 12 amino acids. CDR1 is MNHEY and CDR2 is SVGAGI in the germline V gene.